This T cell receptor (beta chain) was profiled in a study of cytomegalovirus exposure and HLA in healthy donors. V shed 3 bases and J 2 bases; nucleotides not matched to a gene: 12. The CDR3 is 18 amino acids. CDR1 and CDR2 from the germline V gene are SGHRS and YFSETQ. This clone was counted between two and nine times. Amplification used 60 Vbeta primers and 13 Jbeta primers. Generated by immunoSEQ multiplex PCR, the TCRdb table keeps only in-frame clones and is missing some. This repertoire shows around 190,000 clones, roughly a tenth found once; its top ten account for roughly 1.4%. The sample comprised PBMCs. The TCR sequence derives from a woman aged 25 to 39 in good health and CMV-seropositive. The chain joins TRBV5-1 to TRBJ2-7, with TRBD2 matching over 12 bases. CDR3: CASSSGTSGPLSTYEQYF. The CDR3 DNA reads TGCGCCAGCAGCTCTGGGACTAGCGGGCCCTTATCTACCTACGAGCAGTACTTC.